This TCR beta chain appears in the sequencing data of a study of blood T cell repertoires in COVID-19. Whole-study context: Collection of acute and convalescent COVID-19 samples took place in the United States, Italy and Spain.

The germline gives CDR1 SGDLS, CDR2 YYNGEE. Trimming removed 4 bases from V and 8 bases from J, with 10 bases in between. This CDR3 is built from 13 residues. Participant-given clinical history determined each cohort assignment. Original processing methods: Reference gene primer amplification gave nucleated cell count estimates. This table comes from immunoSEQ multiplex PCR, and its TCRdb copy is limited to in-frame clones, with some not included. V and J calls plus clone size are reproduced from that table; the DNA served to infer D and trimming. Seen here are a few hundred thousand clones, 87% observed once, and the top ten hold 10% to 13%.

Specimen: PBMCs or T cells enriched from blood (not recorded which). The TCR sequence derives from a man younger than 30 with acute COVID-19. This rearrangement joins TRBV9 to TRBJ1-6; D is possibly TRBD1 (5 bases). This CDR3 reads CASSRTQDSPLHF. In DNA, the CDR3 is TGTGCCAGCAGCCGAACACAGGATTCACCCCTCCACTTT.